This T cell receptor beta chain derives from a study of blood T cell repertoires in COVID-19. Background on the study: Samples of COVID-19 (acute and convalescent) were obtained from the United States, Italy and Spain. The analysed material was cDNA or gDNA that came from T cells, B-cell-depleted T cells, or PBMCs.

In the authors' methods: Estimation of nucleated cell counts was performed using reference gene primer amplification. Profiled with immunoSEQ multiplex PCR; TCRdb holds only in-frame clones, not every one. Clone size and the V and J calls come from that table; the DNA yielded D and trimming. The sample includes approximately 210,000 clones, about four fifths of them seen just once. The germline CDR1 and CDR2 sequences are LNHNV and YYDKDF (reference sequence). There are 15 residues in the CDR3. The V and J ends lost 5 bases and 0 bases respectively, with 11 bases between them. Sequenced material: peripheral blood. The receptor was isolated from a woman aged 45-60 years with active or convalescent COVID-19. The rearrangement uses TRBV15 and TRBJ2-1, with D tentatively TRBD2 (6 bases). CDR3 coding DNA: TGTGCCACCAGCCCCGACGGGAGCTCCTACAATGAGCAGTTCTTC. Protein sequence: CATSPDGSSYNEQFF.